This TCR beta chain was sequenced during a study of T-cell memory formation after mild COVID-19. About the research overall: The two donors had largely donor-specific TCR clusters. Study-level points and caveats: A second wave expanding day 15 to 37 was CD4+-biased; contracting clones were balanced. Pre-infection memory showed some responding clones, and this suggested that cross-reactive memory joined.

TCRdb recomputed calls from the 5' RACE reads with MiXCR, one row per CDR3 protein. The top ten hold around a fifth of the sample, which has just under 350,000 distinct CDR3 sequences, about an eighth seen once. The V and J ends lost 5 bases and 6 bases respectively, with 11 bases between them. Germline V gene data show CDR1 as LGHDT and CDR2 as YNNKEL (reference sequence). The CDR3 is 12 amino acids. Details on this clonotype: Its antigen is not identified.

The sample taken for sequencing was PBMCs or a T cell subset sorted from them (not recorded which). This chain joins TRBV3-1 and TRBJ2-7; weak D call: TRBD1 (6 bases). The sequence came from a man in his late teens or twenties who had mild COVID-19 (a few samples of this study predate the infection). Cell type and time point are not known. CDR3 loop: CASSTGMSEQYV. In nucleotides, the CDR3 is TGTGCCAGCAGCACAGGGATGTCCGAGCAGTACGTC.